This T cell receptor (beta chain) is from a study of blood T cell repertoires in COVID-19. Germline loops: CDR1 LNHDA, CDR2 SQIVND (reference sequence). V lost 6 bases, J lost 4 bases, and 10 bases lay in between. The CDR3 runs 13 residues. Data came from immunoSEQ multiplex PCR; TCRdb stores just in-frame clones and leaves some out. The profile shows some 260,000 clones, under 90% of them singletons. Residents of approximately 25 US areas, aged roughly 18 to 89 years, made up the participants. This sequence joins TRBV19 and TRBJ1-5; D is possibly TRBD1 (5 bases). The sequencing sample was made of PBMCs or T cells enriched from blood (not recorded which). The source of this sequence is a man aged 25-45 years with acute COVID-19. In DNA form, the CDR3 reads TGTGCCAGTAGAGACAGCCCTAATCAGCCCCAGCATTTT. As protein: CASRDSPNQPQHF.